Given below is one T cell receptor beta chain in context. This sample was taken from a study of blood T cell repertoires in COVID-19. Study at large: COVID-19 samples collected from the United States, Italy and Spain covered acute and convalescent phases. Sources were T cells, B-cell-depleted T cells, or PBMCs; the material itself was cDNA or gDNA.

From germline, CDR1 is MNHNS and CDR2 SASEGT. Unmatched junction bases numbered 2, after V lost 0 bases and J lost 9 bases. The CDR3 has 14 amino acids. How the authors handled the data: Researchers report that nucleated cell counts were estimated from reference gene primer amplification. Sequencing was performed with immunoSEQ multiplex PCR; in TCRdb, only in-frame clones are kept and a portion is missing. V and J calls and clone size are those listed in that table; D and trimming were worked out from the DNA. This table has roughly 120,000 clones, 84% appearing once. This sequence originates from a woman of 80 years or more with active or convalescent COVID-19. Sequencing input: peripheral blood. The V call is TRBV6-1, the J call TRBJ2-7; 13 bases agree with TRBD2. The CDR3 loop reads CASSEARTSGRQYF. In nucleotides, the CDR3 is TGTGCCAGCAGTGAAGCGAGGACTAGCGGGAGGCAGTACTTC.